Following are 5 T cell receptor beta chains from one sample sequenced in a study of technical replicates of blood from several donors. Assay used: immunoSEQ multiplex PCR; TCRdb lists only in-frame clones, some missing. The sample consists of under 100,000 clones, approximately 95% of them appearing once. Sequenced material: T cells isolated from PBMCs. These receptors all come from a human donor in good health.

The J gene is TRBJ1-2, the V gene TRBV27; D call uncertain. This CDR3 spans 12 amino acids. Trimming cost V 6 bases and J 4 bases, with 9 bases left between them. From germline, CDR1 is MNHEY and CDR2 SMNVEV (reference sequence). DNA of the CDR3: TGTGCCAGCAGAAAGGAGGGCTATGGCTACACCTTC. It yields the protein CASRKEGYGYTF.

The sample holds one count of this clone. The CDR3 bases are TGTGCCAGCAGCGGCCGGACATCAGGTATCACCGGGGAGCTGTTTTTT. This translates into CASSGRTSGITGELFF. The V call is TRBV9, the J call TRBJ2-2; weak D call: TRBD1 (5 bases). Germline V gene data show CDR1 as SGDLS and CDR2 as YYNGEE. V gave up 3 bases and J gave up 4 bases, with 16 bases separating them. The length of the CDR3 is 16 residues. Full variable domain (outside the CDR3, taken from reference TRBV9 and TRBJ2-2): DSGVTQTPKHLITATGQRVTLRCSPRSGDLSVYWYQQSLDQGLQFLIQYYNGEERAKGNILERFSAQQFPDLHSELNLSSLELGDSALYFCASSGRTSGITGELFFGEGSRLTVL.

The chain is built from TRBV11-2 and TRBJ1-1; D gene unclear. Germline CDR1 and CDR2: SGHAT and FQNNGV. The CDR3 loop spans 17 amino acids. V dropped 5 bases and J dropped 0 bases, with 19 bases sitting between them. The CDR3 nucleotides are TGTGCCAGCAGCCCCGGAGCGGGCAGGCGCATGAACACTGAAGCTTTCTTT. Protein product: CASSPGAGRRMNTEAFF.

The genes are TRBV11-2 and TRBJ2-5; TRBD2 agrees at 8 bases. CDR1 SGHAT and CDR2 FQNNGV come from the germline V gene. CDR3 length equals 14 residues. V lost 2 bases to trimming and J lost 4 bases; unmatched junction nucleotides: 3. The CDR3: CASSLTGGGETQYF. The CDR3, as DNA: TGTGCCAGCAGCTTAACGGGAGGGGGAGAGACCCAGTACTTC.

This chain links TRBV9 with TRBJ1-2, with D possibly TRBD1 on 5 matching bases. The V and J ends lost 0 bases and 0 bases respectively, with 9 bases between them. Germline V gene lookup returns CDR1 SGDLS and CDR2 YYNGEE. The CDR3 runs to 15 residues. CDR3 sequence reads: CASSVGQRANYGYTF. CDR3 nucleotide sequence: TGTGCCAGCAGCGTAGGACAGCGAGCTAACTATGGCTACACCTTC.